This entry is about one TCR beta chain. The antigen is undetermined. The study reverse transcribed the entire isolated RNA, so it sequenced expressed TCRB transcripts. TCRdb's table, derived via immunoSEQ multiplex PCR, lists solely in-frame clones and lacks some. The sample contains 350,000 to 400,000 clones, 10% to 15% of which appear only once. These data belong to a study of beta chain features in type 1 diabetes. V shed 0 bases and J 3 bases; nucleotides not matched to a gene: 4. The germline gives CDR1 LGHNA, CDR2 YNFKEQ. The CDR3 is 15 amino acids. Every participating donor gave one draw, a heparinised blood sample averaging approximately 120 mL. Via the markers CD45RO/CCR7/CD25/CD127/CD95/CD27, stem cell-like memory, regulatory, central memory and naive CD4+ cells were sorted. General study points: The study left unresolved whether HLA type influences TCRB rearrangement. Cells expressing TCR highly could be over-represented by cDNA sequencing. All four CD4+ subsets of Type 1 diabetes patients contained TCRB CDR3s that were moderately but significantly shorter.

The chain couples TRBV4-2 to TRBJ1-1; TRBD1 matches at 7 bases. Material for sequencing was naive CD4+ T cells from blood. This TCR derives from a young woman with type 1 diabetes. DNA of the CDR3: TGTGCCAGCAGCCAAGAGCATGGACAGGACACTGAAGCTTTCTTT. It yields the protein CASSQEHGQDTEAFF.